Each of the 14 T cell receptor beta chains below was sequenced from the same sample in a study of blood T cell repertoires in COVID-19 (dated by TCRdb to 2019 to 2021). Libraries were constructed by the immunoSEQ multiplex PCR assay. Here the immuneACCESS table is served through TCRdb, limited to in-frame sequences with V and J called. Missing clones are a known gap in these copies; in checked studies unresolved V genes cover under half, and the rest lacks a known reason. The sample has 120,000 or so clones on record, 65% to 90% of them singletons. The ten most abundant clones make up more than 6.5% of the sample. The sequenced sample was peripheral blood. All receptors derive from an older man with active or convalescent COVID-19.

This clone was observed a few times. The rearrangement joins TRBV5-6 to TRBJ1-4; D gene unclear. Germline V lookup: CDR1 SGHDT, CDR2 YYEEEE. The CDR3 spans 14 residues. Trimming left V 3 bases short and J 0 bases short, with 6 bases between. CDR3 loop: CASSWRATNEKLFF. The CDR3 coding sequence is TGTGCCAGCAGCTGGAGGGCAACTAATGAAAAACTGTTTTTT.

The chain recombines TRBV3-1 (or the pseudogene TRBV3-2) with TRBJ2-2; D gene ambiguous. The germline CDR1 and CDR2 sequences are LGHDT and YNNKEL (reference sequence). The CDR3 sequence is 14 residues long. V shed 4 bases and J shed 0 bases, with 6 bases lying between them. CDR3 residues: CASSPTPNTGELFF. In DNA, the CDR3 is TGTGCCAGCAGCCCCACACCGAACACCGGGGAGCTGTTTTTT.

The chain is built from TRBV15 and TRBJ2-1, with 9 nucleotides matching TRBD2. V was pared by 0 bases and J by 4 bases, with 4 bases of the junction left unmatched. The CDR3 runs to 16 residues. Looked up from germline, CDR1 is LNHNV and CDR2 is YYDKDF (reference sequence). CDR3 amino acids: CATSRDWRGGYNEQFF. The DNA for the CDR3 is TGTGCCACCAGCAGAGATTGGCGGGGGGGGTACAATGAGCAGTTCTTC.

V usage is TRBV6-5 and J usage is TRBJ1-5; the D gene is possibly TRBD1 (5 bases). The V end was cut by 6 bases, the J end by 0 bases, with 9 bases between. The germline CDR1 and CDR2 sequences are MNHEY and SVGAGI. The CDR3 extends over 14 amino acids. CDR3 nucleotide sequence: TGTGCCAGCAGAACCGGACATAGCAATCAGCCCCAGCATTTT. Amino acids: CASRTGHSNQPQHF.

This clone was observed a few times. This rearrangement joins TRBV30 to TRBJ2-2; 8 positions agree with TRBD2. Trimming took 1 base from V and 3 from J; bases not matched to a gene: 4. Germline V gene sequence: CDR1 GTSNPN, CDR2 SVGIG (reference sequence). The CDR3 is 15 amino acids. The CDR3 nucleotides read TGTGCCTGGAGTGGCCTAGCGGGCTACACCGGGGAGCTGTTTTTT. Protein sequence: CAWSGLAGYTGELFF.

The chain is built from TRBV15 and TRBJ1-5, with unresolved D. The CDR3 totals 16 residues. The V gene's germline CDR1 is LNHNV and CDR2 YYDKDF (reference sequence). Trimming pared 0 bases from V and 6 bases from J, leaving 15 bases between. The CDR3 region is CATSRDKPQPGQPQHF. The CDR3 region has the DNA TGTGCCACCAGCAGAGATAAGCCCCAACCGGGTCAGCCCCAGCATTTT.

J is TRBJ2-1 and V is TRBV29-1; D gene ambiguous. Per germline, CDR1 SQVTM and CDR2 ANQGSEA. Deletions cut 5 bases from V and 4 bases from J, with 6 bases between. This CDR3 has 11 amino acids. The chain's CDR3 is CSVNSYNEQFF. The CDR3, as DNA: TGCAGCGTTAATAGTTACAATGAGCAGTTCTTC.

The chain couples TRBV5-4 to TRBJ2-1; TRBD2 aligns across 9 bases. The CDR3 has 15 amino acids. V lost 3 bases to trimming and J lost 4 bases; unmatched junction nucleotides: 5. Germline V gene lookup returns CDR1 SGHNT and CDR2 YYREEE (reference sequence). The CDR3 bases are TGTGCCAGCAGCTGGCTAGCGGGGCTTTACAATGAGCAGTTCTTC. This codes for CASSWLAGLYNEQFF. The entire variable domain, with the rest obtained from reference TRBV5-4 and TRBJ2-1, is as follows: ETGVTQSPTHLIKTRGQQVTLRCSSQSGHNTVSWYQQALGQGPQFIFQYYREEENGRGNFPPRFSGLQFPNYSSELNVNALELDDSALYLCASSWLAGLYNEQFFGPGTRLTVL.

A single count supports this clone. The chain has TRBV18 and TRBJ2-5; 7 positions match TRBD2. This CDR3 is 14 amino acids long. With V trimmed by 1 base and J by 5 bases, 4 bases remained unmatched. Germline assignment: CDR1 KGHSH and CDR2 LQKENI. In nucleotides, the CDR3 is TGTGCCAGCTCACCACAGCTAGCGGCGGAGACCCAGTACTTC. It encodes CASSPQLAAETQYF. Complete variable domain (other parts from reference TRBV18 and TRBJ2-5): NAGVMQNPRHLVRRRGQEARLRCSPMKGHSHVYWYRQLPEEGLKFMVYLQKENIIDESGMPKERFSAEFPKEGPSILRIQQVVRGDSAAYFCASSPQLAAETQYFGPGTRLLVL.

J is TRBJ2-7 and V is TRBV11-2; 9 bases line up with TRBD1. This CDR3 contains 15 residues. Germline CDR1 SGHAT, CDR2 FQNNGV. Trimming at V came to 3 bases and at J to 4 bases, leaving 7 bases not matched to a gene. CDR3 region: CASSFRTGGIYEQYF. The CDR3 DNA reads TGTGCCAGCAGCTTCCGAACAGGGGGCATTTACGAGCAGTACTTC. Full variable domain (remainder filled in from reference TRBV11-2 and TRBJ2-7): EAGVAQSPRYKIIEKRQSVAFWCNPISGHATLYWYQQILGQGPKLLIQFQNNGVVDDSQLPKDRFSAERLKGVDSTLKIQPAKLEDSAVYLCASSFRTGGIYEQYFGPGTRLTVT.

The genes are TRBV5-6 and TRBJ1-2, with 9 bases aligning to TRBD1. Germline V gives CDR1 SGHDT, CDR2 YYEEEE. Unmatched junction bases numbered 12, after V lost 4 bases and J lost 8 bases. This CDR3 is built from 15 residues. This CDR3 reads CASSRAEGTGFGYTF. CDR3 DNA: TGTGCCAGCAGCCGCGCGGAAGGGACAGGGTTCGGCTACACCTTC.

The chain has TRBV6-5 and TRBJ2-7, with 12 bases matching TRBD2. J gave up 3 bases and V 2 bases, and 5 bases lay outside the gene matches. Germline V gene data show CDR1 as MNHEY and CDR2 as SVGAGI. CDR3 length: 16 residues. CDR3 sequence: CASSYRGLAGIYEQYF. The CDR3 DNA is TGTGCCAGCAGTTACCGCGGACTAGCGGGGATCTACGAGCAGTACTTC.

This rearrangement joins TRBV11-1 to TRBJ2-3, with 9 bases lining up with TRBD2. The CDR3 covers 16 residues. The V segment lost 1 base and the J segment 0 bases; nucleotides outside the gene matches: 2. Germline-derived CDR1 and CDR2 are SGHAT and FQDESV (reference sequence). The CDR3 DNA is TGTGCCAGCAGCTTAGACGGACTAGCGAGCACAGATACGCAGTATTTT. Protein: CASSLDGLASTDTQYF.

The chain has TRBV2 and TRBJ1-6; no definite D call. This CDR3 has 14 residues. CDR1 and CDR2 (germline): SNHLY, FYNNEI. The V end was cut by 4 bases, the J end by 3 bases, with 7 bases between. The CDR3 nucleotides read TGTGCCAGCAGTGTGGGAGGCTATAATTCACCCCTCCACTTT. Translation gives CASSVGGYNSPLHF. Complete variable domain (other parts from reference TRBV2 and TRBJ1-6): EPEVTQTPSHQVTQMGQEVILRCVPISNHLYFYWYRQILGQKVEFLVSFYNNEISEKSEIFDDQFSVERPDGSNFTLKIRSTKLEDSAMYFCASSVGGYNSPLHFGNGTRLTVT.